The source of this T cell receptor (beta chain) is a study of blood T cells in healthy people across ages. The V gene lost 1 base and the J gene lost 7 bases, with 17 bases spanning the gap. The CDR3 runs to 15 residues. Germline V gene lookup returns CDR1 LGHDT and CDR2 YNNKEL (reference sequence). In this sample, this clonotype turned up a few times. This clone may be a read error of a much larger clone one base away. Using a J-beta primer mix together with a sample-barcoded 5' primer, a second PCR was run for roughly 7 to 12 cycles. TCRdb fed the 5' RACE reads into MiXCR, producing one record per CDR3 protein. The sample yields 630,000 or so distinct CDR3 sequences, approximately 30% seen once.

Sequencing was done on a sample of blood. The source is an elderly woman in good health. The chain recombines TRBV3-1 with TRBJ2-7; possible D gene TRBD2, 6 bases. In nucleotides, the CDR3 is TGTGCCAGCAGCCAAGGGGACTTGGCCGGACGGGAGCAGTACTTC. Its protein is CASSQGDLAGREQYF.